The entry that follows covers one TCR beta chain sequence. Its antigen is as yet unknown. Treatment: roughly nine-day PBMC culture with coronavirus spike peptide pools or control peptides (ViraFEST assay). The data were taken from a study of vaccination and CD4 T cells after COVID-19. On the study more broadly: Stimulation of the cells used overlapping spike peptide pools from SARS-CoV-2 and from the common cold coronaviruses HCoV-NL63, HCoV-OC43 and HCoV-229E. General study points: Among reactive clones from convalescent patients, a median about 90% appeared only post-vaccination.

The Oncomine TCR Beta short-read assay sequenced DNA from cultured CD4+ T cells. MiXCR, run by TCRdb on the PCR reads, gives a single entry per CDR3 protein. The sample yields 3,000 to 4,000 distinct CDR3 sequences, about 19% seen once. Sequencing was carried out using CD4+ T cells from blood, cultured in vitro. This receptor was identified in a human donor who had recovered from COVID-19.

The CDR3 here is CASSLAGGNEQFF. The CDR3 nucleotides read TGTGCCAGCAGCTTAGCGGGGGGTAATGAGCAGTTCTTC. The chain couples TRBV5-4 to TRBJ2-1, with 9 bases that match TRBD2. V lost 2 bases and J lost 7; bases outside the gene matches: 1. The length of the CDR3 is 13 residues. The germline V gene has CDR1 SGHNT and CDR2 YYREEE (reference sequence).